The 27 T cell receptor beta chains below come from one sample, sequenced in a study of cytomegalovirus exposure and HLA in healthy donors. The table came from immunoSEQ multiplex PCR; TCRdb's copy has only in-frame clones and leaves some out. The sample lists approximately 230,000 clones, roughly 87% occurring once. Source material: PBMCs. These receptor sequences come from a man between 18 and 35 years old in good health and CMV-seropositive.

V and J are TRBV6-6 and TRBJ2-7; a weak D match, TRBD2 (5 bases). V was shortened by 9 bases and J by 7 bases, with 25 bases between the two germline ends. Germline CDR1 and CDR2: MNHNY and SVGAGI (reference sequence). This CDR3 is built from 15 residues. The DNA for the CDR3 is TGTGCCAGTAGCGAACGGGCACTCGACGGCCTTGAGCAGTACTTC. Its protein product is CASSERALDGLEQYF.

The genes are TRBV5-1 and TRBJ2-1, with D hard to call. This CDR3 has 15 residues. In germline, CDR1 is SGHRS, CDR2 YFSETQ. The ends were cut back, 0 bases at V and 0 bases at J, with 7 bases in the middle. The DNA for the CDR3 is TGCGCCAGCAGCTTGGCACAAAGCTCCTACAATGAGCAGTTCTTC. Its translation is CASSLAQSSYNEQFF. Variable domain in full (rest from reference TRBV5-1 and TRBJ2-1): KAGVTQTPRYLIKTRGQQVTLSCSPISGHRSVSWYQQTPGQGLQFLFEYFSETQRNKGNFPGRFSGRQFSNSRSEMNVSTLELGDSALYLCASSLAQSSYNEQFFGPGTRLTVL.

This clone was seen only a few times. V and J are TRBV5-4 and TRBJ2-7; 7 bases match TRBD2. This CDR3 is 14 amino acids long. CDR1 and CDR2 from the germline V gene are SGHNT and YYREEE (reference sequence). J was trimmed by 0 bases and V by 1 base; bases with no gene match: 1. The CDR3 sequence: CASSLSSGSYEQYF. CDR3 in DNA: TGTGCCAGCAGCTTGTCTAGCGGCTCCTACGAGCAGTACTTC.

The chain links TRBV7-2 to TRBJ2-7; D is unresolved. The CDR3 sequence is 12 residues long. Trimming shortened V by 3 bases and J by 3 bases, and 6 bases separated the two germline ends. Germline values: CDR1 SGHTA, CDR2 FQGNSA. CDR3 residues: CASSLGRYEQYF. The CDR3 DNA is TGTGCCAGCAGCTTGGGTCGCTACGAGCAGTACTTC.

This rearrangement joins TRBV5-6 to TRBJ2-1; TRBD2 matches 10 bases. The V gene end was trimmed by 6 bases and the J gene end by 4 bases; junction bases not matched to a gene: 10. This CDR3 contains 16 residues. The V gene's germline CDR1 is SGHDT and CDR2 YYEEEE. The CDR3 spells CASIQSSGLAYNEQFF. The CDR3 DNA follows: TGTGCCAGCATCCAAAGTTCGGGACTAGCGTACAATGAGCAGTTCTTC.

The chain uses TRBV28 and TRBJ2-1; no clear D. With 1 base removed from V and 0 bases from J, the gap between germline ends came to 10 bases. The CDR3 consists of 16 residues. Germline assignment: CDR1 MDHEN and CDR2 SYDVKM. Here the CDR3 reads CASSLLSLLSYNEQFF. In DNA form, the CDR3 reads TGTGCCAGCAGTTTATTAAGTCTCCTCTCCTACAATGAGCAGTTCTTC.

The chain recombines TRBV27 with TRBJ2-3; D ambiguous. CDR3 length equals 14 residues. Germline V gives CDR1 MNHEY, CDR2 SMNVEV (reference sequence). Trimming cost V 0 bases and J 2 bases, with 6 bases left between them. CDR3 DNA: TGTGCCAGCAGTTTATCGAGGATCACAGATACGCAGTATTTT. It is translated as CASSLSRITDTQYF.

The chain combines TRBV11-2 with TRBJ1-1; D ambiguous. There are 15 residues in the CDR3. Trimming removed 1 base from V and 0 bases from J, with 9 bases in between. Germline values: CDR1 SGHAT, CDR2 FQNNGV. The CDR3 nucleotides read TGTGCCAGCAGCTTAGCAGCAGAATTGAACACTGAAGCTTTCTTT. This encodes CASSLAAELNTEAFF.

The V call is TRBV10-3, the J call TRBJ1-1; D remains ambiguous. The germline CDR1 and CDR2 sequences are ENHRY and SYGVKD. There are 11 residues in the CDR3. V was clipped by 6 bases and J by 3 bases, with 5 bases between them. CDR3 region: CAIRADTEAFF. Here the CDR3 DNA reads TGTGCCATCAGGGCAGACACTGAAGCTTTCTTT.

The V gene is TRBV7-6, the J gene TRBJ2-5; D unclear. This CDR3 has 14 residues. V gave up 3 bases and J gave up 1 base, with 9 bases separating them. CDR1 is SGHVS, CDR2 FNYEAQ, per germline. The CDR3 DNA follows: TGTGCCAGCAGCTTTGGTCCCCGCCAAGAGACCCAGTACTTC. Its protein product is CASSFGPRQETQYF.

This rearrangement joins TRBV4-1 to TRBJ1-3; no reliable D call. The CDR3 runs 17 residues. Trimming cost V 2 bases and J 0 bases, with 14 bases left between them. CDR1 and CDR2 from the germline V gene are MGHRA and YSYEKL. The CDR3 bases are TGCGCCAGCAGCCAATACTCTAGCCTAACCTCTGGAAACACCATATATTTT. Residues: CASSQYSSLTSGNTIYF.

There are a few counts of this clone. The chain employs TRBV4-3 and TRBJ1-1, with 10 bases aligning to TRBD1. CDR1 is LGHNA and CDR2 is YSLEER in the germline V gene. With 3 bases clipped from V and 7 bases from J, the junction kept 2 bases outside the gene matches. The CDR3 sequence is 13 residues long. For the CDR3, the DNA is TGCGCCAGCAGCCAGGGACAGGGGAGTGAAGCTTTCTTT. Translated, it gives CASSQGQGSEAFF.

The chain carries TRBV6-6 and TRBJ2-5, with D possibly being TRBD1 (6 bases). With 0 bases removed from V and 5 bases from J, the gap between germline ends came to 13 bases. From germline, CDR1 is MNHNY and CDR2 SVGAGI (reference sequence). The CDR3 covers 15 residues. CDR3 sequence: CASSYSGGREETQYF. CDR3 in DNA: TGTGCCAGCAGTTACTCAGGGGGAAGGGAGGAGACCCAGTACTTC.

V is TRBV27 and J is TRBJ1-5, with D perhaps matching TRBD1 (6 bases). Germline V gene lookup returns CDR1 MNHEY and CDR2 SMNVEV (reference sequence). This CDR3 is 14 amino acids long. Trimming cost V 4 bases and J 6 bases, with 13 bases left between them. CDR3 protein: CASSSGGGLQPQHF. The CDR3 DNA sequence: TGTGCCAGCAGTTCCGGGGGGGGGCTTCAGCCCCAGCATTTT.

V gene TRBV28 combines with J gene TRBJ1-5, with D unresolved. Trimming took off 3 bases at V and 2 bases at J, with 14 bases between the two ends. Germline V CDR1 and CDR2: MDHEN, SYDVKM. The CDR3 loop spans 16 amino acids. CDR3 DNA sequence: TGTGCCAGCAGTTTCGGAGTCTCTACTGGCAATCAGCCCCAGCATTTT. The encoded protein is CASSFGVSTGNQPQHF.

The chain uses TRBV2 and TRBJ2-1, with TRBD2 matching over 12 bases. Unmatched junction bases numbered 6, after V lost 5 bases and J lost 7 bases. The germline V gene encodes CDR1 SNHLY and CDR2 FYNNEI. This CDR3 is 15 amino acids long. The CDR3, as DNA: TGTGCCAGCAGTCCACTCGGGACTAGCGGGAATGAGCAGTTCTTC. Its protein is CASSPLGTSGNEQFF.

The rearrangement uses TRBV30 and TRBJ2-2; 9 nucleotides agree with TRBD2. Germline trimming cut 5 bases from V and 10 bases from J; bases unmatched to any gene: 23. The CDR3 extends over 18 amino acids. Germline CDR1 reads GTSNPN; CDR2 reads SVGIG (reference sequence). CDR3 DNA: TGTGCCTGGGGTTCATGGGGCCGGCGGGAGGGCCATGGAGCGGAGCTGTTTTTT. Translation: CAWGSWGRREGHGAELFF.

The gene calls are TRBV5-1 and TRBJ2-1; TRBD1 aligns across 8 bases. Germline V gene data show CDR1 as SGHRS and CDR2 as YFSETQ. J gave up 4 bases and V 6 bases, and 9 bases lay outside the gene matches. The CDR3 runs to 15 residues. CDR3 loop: CASTPPGQVYNEQFF. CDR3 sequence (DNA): TGCGCCAGCACTCCACCGGGACAGGTTTACAATGAGCAGTTCTTC.

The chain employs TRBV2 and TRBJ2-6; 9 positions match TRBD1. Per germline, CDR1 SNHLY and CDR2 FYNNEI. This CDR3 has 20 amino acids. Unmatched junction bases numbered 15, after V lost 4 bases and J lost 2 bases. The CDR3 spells CASSAPRDRELRAGANVLTF. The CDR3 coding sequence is TGTGCCAGCAGTGCCCCCCGGGACAGGGAGTTGCGGGCTGGGGCCAACGTCCTGACTTTC.

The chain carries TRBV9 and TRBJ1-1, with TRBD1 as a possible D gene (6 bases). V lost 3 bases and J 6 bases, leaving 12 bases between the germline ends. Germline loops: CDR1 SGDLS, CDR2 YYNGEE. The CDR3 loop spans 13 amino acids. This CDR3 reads CASSGEAGAEAFF. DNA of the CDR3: TGTGCCAGCAGCGGCGAGGCAGGGGCTGAAGCTTTCTTT. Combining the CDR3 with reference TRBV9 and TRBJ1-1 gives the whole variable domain DSGVTQTPKHLITATGQRVTLRCSPRSGDLSVYWYQQSLDQGLQFLIQYYNGEERAKGNILERFSAQQFPDLHSELNLSSLELGDSALYFCASSGEAGAEAFFGQGTRLTVV.

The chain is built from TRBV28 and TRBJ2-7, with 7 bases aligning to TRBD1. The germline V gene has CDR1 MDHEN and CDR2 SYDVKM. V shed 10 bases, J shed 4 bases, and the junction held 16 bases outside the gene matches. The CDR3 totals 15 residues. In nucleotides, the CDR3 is TGTGCCACCCAGTTAGGGGGCGGATTGGGTTACGAGCAGTACTTC. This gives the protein CATQLGGGLGYEQYF.

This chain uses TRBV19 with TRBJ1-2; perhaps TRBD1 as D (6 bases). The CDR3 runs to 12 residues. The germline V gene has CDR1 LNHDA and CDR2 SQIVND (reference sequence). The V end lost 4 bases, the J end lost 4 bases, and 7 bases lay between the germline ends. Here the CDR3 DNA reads TGTGCCAGTAGTAGGGACATCTATGGCTACACCTTC. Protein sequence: CASSRDIYGYTF.

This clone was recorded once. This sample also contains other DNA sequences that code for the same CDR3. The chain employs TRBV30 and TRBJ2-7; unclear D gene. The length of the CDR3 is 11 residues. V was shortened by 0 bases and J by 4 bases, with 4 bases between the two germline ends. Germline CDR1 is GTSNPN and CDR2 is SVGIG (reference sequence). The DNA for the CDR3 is TGTGCCTGGAGTGTACTATACGAGCAGTACTTC. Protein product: CAWSVLYEQYF.

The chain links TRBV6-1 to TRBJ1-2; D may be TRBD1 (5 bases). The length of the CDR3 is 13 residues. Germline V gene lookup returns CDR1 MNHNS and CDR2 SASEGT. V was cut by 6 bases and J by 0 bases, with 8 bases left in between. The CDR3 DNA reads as TGTGCCAGCAGGGAGACAGCTAACTATGGCTACACCTTC. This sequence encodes CASRETANYGYTF.

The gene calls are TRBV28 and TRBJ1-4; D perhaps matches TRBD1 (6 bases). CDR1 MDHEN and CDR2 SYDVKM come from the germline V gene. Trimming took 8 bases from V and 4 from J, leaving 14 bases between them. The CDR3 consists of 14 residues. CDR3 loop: CASGLGGVNEKLFF. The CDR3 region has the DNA TGTGCCAGCGGCCTCGGGGGCGTTAATGAAAAACTGTTTTTT.

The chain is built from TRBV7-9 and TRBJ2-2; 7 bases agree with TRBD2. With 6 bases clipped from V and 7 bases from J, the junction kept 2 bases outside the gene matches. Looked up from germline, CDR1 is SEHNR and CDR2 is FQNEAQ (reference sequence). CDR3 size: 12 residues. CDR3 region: CASRLAFGELFF. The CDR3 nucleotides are TGTGCCAGCAGACTAGCGTTCGGGGAGCTGTTTTTT.

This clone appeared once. The CDR3, as DNA: TGTGCCAGCAGCTTGTCGAGGGAGGCAAAACTGTTTTTT. It specifies CASSLSREAKLFF. J is TRBJ1-4 and V is TRBV7-9, with unresolved D. The CDR3 covers 13 residues. V shed 3 bases and J shed 10 bases, with 12 bases lying between them. Germline V gives CDR1 SEHNR, CDR2 FQNEAQ (reference sequence).